This T cell receptor beta chain was retrieved from a study of T cell responses to AZD1222 COVID-19 vaccine. The CDR3 is 14 residues long. V dropped 4 bases and J dropped 3; count of bases not matched to a gene: 3. From germline, CDR1 is KGHSH and CDR2 LQKENI. Study results and limitations: It was only 6 or 7 AZD1222 recipients who were seropositive at baseline. Repertoires in all cases were sampled only once the peak T cell response had passed. Nearly half of the spike-specific TCRs reportedly recognize variant regions that carry no mutations. Regions 160-218 and 743-854 dominated among vaccine-associated CD4 TCRs spanning spike.

Libraries were prepared by immunoSEQ multiplex PCR; TCRdb keeps only in-frame clonotypes and omits some of them. This table has about 150,000 clones, roughly 87% appearing once. A note on this clone: Its antigen is unidentified.

The specimen comprised peripheral blood, sampled on day 0 of AZD1222 vaccination. The receptor was derived from an adult in good health. This chain links TRBV18 with TRBJ2-5; TRBD2 agrees at 9 bases. The CDR3 is CASSLSGSEETQYF. The CDR3 DNA reads as TGTGCCAGCTCACTTAGCGGGAGCGAAGAGACCCAGTACTTC.